A single sample is the source of the 11 T cell receptor beta chains below, sequenced in a study of blood T cell repertoires in COVID-19. The method was immunoSEQ multiplex PCR; TCRdb's version includes in-frame clones alone and lacks a portion of them. The sample carries some 99,000 clones, 80% to 90% recorded once. The specimen was peripheral blood. The receptors were gathered from a human donor in a cohort sampled during active COVID-19.

This clone was observed a single time. The chain combines TRBV6-5 with TRBJ1-4; 7 bases match TRBD1. This CDR3 has 14 amino acids. CDR1 MNHEY and CDR2 SVGAGI come from the germline V gene. V shed 6 bases, J shed 8 bases, and the junction held 9 bases outside the gene matches. In DNA, the CDR3 is TGTGCCAGCAGAGTAACAGGGGTTGGGGAAAAACTGTTTTTT. Its translation: CASRVTGVGEKLFF.

This clone has only one observation. V gene TRBV6-6 combines with J gene TRBJ1-2, with TRBD1 matching over 8 bases. The CDR3 is made up of 17 amino acids. CDR1 MNHNY and CDR2 SVGAGI come from the germline V gene (reference sequence). V gave up 5 bases and J gave up 10 bases; unmatched junction bases: 21. The CDR3 loop is CASSRDRTDIVIRAYTF. The DNA for the CDR3 is TGTGCCAGCAGTCGGGACAGGACGGACATTGTAATAAGGGCCTACACCTTC.

The CDR3 spells CATSRTSGNTYEQYF. In DNA form, the CDR3 reads TGTGCCACCAGCAGAACTAGCGGGAATACCTACGAGCAGTACTTC. The V gene is TRBV15, the J gene TRBJ2-7, with TRBD2 identical over 10 bases. After removal of 2 bases from V and 2 bases from J, the junction contained 3 bases not matched to a gene. Germline V gives CDR1 LNHNV, CDR2 YYDKDF (reference sequence). The CDR3 spans 15 residues.

This chain uses TRBV24-1 with TRBJ1-5, with no clear D. CDR3 length equals 14 residues. Between the trimmed V and J ends, which lost 4 bases and 5 bases, there was a span of 11 bases. Germline V lookup: CDR1 KGHDR, CDR2 SFDVKD. The CDR3 coding sequence is TGTGCCACCAGTGACAACCCTGGAGATCAGCCCCAGCATTTT. Encoded protein: CATSDNPGDQPQHF.

The chain combines TRBV9 with TRBJ2-5; D gene uncertain. The CDR3 has 11 amino acids. Trimming pared 4 bases from V and 3 bases from J, leaving 4 bases between. Germline V gene sequence: CDR1 SGDLS, CDR2 YYNGEE. Here the CDR3 DNA reads TGTGCCAGCAGCTCCAAAGAGACCCAGTACTTC. Its translation is CASSSKETQYF. Full variable domain (rest looked up from reference TRBV9 and TRBJ2-5): DSGVTQTPKHLITATGQRVTLRCSPRSGDLSVYWYQQSLDQGLQFLIQYYNGEERAKGNILERFSAQQFPDLHSELNLSSLELGDSALYFCASSSKETQYFGPGTRLLVL.

This chain uses TRBV6-5 with TRBJ1-3; 8 nucleotides line up with TRBD1. Germline values: CDR1 MNHEY, CDR2 SVGAGI. Trimming took 8 bases from V and 1 from J; bases not matched to a gene: 7. The CDR3 is made up of 15 amino acids. DNA of the CDR3: TGTGCCAGCTCCAGGACAGGGCTGTCTGGAAACACCATATATTTT. Its protein is CASSRTGLSGNTIYF.

This chain uses TRBV5-4 with TRBJ2-2; tentatively, D is TRBD2 (6 bases). Germline loops: CDR1 SGHNT, CDR2 YYREEE (reference sequence). V was shortened by 8 bases and J by 6 bases, with 14 bases between the two germline ends. CDR3 length: 13 amino acids. The CDR3 protein is CASLQRGAGELFF. In DNA, the CDR3 is TGTGCCAGTCTTCAGCGCGGGGCCGGGGAGCTGTTTTTT.

This chain uses TRBV9 with TRBJ2-3, with 8 bases identical to TRBD2. In germline, CDR1 is SGDLS, CDR2 YYNGEE. V was clipped by 2 bases and J by 8 bases; unmatched bases: 7. The CDR3 spans 14 residues. The CDR3 DNA follows: TGTGCCAGCAGCGTCTCTGCGGGAGGTGCTACGCAGTATTTT. Protein product: CASSVSAGGATQYF.

The rearrangement joins TRBV9 to TRBJ2-7, with 11 bases fitting TRBD2. This CDR3 spans 15 amino acids. Germline V gene sequence: CDR1 SGDLS, CDR2 YYNGEE. V lost 0 bases and J lost 5; bases outside the gene matches: 4. In nucleotides, the CDR3 is TGTGCCAGCAGCGTAGTAGCGGGAGGGCCGAACGAGCAGTACTTC. It codes for CASSVVAGGPNEQYF.

The chain is built from TRBV5-1 and TRBJ2-5; no definite D call. V lost 0 bases, J lost 3 bases, and 6 bases lay in between. Germline V CDR1 and CDR2: SGHRS, YFSETQ. The CDR3 length is 13 residues. Here the CDR3 DNA reads TGCGCCAGCAGCTTGGGACGGGAAGAGACCCAGTACTTC. Protein product: CASSLGREETQYF.

CDR3 in amino acids: CASSPLPWWTGGVLDTQYF. The CDR3 DNA reads TGTGCCAGCAGCCCACTACCTTGGTGGACAGGGGGCGTTCTTGATACGCAGTATTTT. V usage is TRBV21-1 and J usage is TRBJ2-3; TRBD1, the table's D call, was not compared with the DNA. TRBV21-1 is shown as a pseudogene. The CDR3 covers 19 residues.